This T cell receptor (beta chain) was captured by sequencing in a study of blood T cell repertoires in COVID-19. In this sample, this clone turned up once. The germline V gene encodes CDR1 SGHTA and CDR2 FQGNSA. The V gene lost 5 bases and the J gene lost 7 bases, with 20 bases spanning the gap. The CDR3 totals 15 residues. Here immunoSEQ multiplex PCR was the method, and the copy in TCRdb shows in-frame clones only, minus some. The sample lists about 350,000 clones; over 75% were seen once. The source of this sequence is a woman aged 25 to 39 who had recovered from COVID-19. The material sequenced was PBMCs or T cells enriched from blood (not recorded which). The V gene is TRBV7-2, the J gene TRBJ2-5, with D perhaps matching TRBD2 (6 bases). CDR3 loop: CASSILSGSSGTQYF. The CDR3 DNA sequence: TGTGCCAGCAGCATCCTGTCCGGGAGCTCGGGGACCCAGTACTTC.